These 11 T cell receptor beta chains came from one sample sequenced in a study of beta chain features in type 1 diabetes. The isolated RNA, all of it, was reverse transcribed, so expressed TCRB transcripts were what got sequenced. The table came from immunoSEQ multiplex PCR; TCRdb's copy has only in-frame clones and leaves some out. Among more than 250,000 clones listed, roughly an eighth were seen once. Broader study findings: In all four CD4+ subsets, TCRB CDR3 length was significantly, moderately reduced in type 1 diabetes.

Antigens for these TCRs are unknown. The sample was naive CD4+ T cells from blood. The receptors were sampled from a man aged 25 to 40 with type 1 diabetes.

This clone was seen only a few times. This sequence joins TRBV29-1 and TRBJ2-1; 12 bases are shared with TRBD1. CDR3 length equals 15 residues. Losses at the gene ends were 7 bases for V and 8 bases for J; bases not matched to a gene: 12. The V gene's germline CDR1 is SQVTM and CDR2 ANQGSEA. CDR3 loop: CSARKGTGGFYEQFF. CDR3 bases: TGCAGCGCAAGGAAGGGGACAGGGGGCTTCTATGAGCAGTTCTTC.

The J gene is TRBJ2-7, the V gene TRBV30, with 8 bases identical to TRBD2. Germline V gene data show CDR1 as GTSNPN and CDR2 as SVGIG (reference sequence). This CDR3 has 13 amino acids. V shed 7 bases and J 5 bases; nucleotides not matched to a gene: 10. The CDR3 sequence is CAYNGAGGHEQYF. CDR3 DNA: TGTGCCTATAACGGGGCGGGAGGCCACGAGCAGTACTTC. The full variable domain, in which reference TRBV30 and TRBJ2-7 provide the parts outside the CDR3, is SQTIHQWPATLVQPVGSPLSLECTVEGTSNPNLYWYRQAAGRGLQLLFYSVGIGQISSEVPQNLSASRPQDRQFILSSKKLLLSDSGFYLCAYNGAGGHEQYFGPGTRLTVT.

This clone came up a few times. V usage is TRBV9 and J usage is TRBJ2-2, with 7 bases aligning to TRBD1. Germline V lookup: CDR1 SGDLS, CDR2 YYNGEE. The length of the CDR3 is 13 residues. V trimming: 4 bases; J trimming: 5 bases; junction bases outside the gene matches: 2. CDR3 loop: CASSPQGTGELFF. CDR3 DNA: TGTGCCAGCAGCCCACAGGGGACCGGGGAGCTGTTTTTT.

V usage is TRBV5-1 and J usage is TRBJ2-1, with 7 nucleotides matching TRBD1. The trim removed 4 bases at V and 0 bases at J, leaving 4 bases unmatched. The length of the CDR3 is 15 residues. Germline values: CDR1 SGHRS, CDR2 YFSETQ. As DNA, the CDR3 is TGCGCCAGCAGCCCCCGGGACAGCTCCTACAATGAGCAGTTCTTC. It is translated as CASSPRDSSYNEQFF.

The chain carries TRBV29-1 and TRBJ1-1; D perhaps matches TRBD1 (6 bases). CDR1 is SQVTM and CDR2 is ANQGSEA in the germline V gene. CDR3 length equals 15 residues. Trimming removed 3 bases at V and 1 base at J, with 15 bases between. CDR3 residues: CSVDYGTTQNTEAFF. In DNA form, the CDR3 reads TGCAGCGTTGACTATGGGACAACACAGAACACTGAAGCTTTCTTT.

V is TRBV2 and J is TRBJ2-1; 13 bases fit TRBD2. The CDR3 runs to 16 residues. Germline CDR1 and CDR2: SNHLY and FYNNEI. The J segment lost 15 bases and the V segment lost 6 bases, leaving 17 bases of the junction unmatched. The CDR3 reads CASREPGLAGPMAPFF. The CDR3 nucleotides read TGTGCCAGCAGGGAACCGGGACTAGCGGGACCAATGGCGCCGTTCTTC.

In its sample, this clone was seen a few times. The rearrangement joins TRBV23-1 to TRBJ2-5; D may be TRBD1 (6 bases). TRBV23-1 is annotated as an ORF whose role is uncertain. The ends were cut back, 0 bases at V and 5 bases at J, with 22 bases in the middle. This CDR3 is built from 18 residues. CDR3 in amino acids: CASSQSRTVCVRLETQYF. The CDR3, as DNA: TGCGCCAGCAGTCAATCGAGGACAGTTTGTGTGCGGCTGGAGACCCAGTACTTC.

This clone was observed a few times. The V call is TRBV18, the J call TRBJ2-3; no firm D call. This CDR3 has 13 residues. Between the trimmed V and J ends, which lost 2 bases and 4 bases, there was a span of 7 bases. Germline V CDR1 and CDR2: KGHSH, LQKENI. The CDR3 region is CASSPALADTQYF. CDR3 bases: TGTGCCAGCTCACCAGCGTTGGCAGATACGCAGTATTTT.

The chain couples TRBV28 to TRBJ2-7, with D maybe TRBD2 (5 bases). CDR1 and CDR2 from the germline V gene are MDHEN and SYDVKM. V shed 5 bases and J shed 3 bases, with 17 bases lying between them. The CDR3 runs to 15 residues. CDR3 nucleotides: TGTGCCAGCAGTATTAGCGCCTCAACCAACTACGAGCAGTACTTC. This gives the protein CASSISASTNYEQYF.

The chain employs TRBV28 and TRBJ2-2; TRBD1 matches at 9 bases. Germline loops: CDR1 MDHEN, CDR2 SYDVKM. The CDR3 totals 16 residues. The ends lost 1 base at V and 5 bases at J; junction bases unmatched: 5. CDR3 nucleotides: TGTGCCAGCAGTTTATTCGCCGGACAGGGGACCGGGGAGCTGTTTTTT. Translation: CASSLFAGQGTGELFF.

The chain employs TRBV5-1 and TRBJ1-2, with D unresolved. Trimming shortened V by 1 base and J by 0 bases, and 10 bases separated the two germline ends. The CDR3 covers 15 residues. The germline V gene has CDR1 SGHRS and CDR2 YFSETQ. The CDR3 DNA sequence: TGCGCCAGCAGCTTGCAGACCGGGGCTAACTATGGCTACACCTTC. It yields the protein CASSLQTGANYGYTF.